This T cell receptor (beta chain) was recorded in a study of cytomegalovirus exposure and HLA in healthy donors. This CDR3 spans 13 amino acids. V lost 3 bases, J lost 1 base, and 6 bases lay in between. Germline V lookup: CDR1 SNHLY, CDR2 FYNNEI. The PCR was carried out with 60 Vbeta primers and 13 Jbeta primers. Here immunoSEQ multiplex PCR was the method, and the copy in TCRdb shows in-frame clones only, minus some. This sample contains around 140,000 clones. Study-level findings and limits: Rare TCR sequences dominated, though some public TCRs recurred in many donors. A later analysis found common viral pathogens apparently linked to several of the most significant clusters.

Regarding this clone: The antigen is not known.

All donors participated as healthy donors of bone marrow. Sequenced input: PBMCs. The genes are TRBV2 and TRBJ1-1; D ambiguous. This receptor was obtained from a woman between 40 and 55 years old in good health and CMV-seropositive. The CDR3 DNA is TGTGCCAGCAGTGACTCCCCGAACACTGAAGCTTTCTTT. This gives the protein CASSDSPNTEAFF.